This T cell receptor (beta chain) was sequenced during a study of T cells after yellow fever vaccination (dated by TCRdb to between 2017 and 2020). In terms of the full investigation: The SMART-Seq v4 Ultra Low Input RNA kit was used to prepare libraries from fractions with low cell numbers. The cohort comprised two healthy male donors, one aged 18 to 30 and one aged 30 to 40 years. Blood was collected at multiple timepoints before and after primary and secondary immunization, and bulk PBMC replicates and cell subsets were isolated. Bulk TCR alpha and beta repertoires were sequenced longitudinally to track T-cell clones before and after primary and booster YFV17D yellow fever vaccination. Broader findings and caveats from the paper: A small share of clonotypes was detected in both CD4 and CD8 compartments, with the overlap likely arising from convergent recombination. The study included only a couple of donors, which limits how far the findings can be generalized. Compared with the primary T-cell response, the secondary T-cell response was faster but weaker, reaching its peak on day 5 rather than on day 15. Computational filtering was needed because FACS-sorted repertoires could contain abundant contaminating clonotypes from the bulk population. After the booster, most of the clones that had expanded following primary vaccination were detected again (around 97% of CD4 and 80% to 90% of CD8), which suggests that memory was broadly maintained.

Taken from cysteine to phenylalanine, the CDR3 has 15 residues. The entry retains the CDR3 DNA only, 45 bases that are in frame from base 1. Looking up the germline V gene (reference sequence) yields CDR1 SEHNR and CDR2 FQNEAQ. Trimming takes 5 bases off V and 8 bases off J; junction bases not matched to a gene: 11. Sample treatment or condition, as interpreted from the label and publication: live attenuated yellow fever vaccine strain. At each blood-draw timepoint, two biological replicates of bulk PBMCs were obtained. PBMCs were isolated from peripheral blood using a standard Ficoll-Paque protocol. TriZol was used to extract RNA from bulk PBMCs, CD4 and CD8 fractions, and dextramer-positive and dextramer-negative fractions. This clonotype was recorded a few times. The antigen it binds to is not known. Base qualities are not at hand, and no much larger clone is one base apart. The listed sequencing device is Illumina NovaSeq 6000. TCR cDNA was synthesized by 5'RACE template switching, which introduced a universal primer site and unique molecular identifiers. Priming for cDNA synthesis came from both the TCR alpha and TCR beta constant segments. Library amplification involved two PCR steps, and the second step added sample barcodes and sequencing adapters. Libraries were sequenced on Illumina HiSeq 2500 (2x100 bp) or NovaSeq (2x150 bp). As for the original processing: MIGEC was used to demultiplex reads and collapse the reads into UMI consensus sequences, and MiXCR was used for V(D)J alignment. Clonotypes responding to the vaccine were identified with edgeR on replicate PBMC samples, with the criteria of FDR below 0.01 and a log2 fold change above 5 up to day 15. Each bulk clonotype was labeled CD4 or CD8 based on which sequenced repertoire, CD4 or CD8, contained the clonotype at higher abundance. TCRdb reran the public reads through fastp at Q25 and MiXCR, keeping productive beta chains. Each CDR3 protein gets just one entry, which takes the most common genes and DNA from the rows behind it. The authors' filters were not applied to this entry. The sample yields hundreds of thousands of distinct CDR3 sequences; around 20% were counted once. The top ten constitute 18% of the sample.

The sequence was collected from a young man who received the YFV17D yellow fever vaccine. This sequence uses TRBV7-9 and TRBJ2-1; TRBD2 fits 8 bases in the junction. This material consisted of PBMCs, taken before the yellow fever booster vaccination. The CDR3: CASSLTGTRGHEQFF. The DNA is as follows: TGTGCCAGCAGCCTAACCGGGACTAGGGGTCATGAGCAGTTCTTC.